This is a list of T cell receptor beta chains from one sample in a study of T cell responses to AZD1222 COVID-19 vaccine. Sequencing used immunoSEQ multiplex PCR; TCRdb keeps in-frame clones, though not all of them. The data hold under 150,000 clones, with about 90% observed a single time. Sample: peripheral blood, taken 28 days after the second AZD1222 dose. The receptors derive from an adult who received the AZD1222 COVID-19 vaccine. Each CDR3 is given with its conserved first and last residue. The D gene is left open where the match is weak. The size of a clone is reported for some rows only, either as once, few or many, or as a class for expanded clones.

d_gene	v_gene	abundance	j_gene	CDR3nt	CDR3aa
TRBD1	TRBV23-1	.	TRBJ2-2	TGCGCCAGCAGTCCTGGAGCGGCTTCGGTAGGACAGGGGGCTTTGAGTATTAGATCCGGGGAGCTGTTTTTT	CASSPGAASVGQGALSIRSGELFF
.	TRBV18	once	TRBJ2-7	TGTGCCAGCTCACCAGAGGTGGGACTCCGTTACGAGCAGTACTTC	CASSPEVGLRYEQYF
.	TRBV19	.	TRBJ1-2	TGTGCCAGTCGTGGGGGCAGGGGCTATGGCTACACCTTC	CASRGGRGYGYTF
TRBD1	TRBV6-2/TRBV6-3	.	TRBJ1-1	TGTGCCAGCAGTTACCGAAGGGGACAGGGATTTTCAAATTCTGAAGCTTTCTTT	CASSYRRGQGFSNSEAFF
TRBD2	TRBV5-4	.	TRBJ2-2	TGTGCCAGCAGCGGGGGGGAAGGGGAGCTGTTTTTT	CASSGGEGELFF
TRBD1	TRBV7-9	.	TRBJ1-1	TGTGCCAGCAGCCCCTACGGACAGGAGATCACTGAAGCTTTCTTT	CASSPYGQEITEAFF
.	TRBV5-8	.	TRBJ1-1	TGTGCCAGCAGCTTGAAGACAGGGAACACTGAAGCTTTCTTT	CASSLKTGNTEAFF
TRBD2	TRBV5-1	.	TRBJ2-1	TGCGCCAGCACCTTCACAATACCGGGGCGGGAGCATCACAATGAGCAGTTCTTC	CASTFTIPGREHHNEQFF
.	TRBV6-1	.	TRBJ1-6	TGTGCCAGCAGTGAAGGAGGAGGCCGGGCACCCCTCCACTTT	CASSEGGGRAPLHF
.	TRBV5-8	.	TRBJ2-3	TGTGCCAGCAGTTTTTACAGGGAGGATACGCAGTATTTT	CASSFYREDTQYF
.	TRBV5-4	.	TRBJ2-1	TGTGCCAGCAGCTTGTCTGACAGCGAGAGGTTCTTC	CASSLSDSERFF
.	TRBV4-1	.	TRBJ1-2	TGCGCCAGCAGCCAACCACAGGGAGCTAACTATGGCTACACCTTC	CASSQPQGANYGYTF
.	TRBV20-1	once	TRBJ1-1	TGCAGTGCTAGTGGGGGAGCGAACACTGAAGCTTTCTTT	CSASGGANTEAFF
.	TRBV7-9	.	TRBJ1-1	TGTGCCAGCAGCTGGGTGAGGAGCACTGAAGCTTTCTTT	CASSWVRSTEAFF
.	TRBV6-4	.	TRBJ2-1	TGTGCCAGCAGTGATACCGCACGGGGCAATGAGCAGTTCTTC	CASSDTARGNEQFF
TRBD2	TRBV4-1	.	TRBJ2-1	TGCGCCAGCAGCCAAGATCGGACTAGCGGCAATGAGCAGTTCTTC	CASSQDRTSGNEQFF
.	TRBV5-1	.	TRBJ1-1	TGCGCCAGCAGCGCGGAGCAGGGTACTGAAGCTTTCTTT	CASSAEQGTEAFF
.	TRBV7-2	.	TRBJ2-5	TGTGCCAGCACCGACGCTGGGACCCAGTACTTC	CASTDAGTQYF
.	TRBV7-9	.	TRBJ1-4	TGTGCCAGCAGCTTAGAACGAGGGGAAAAACTGTTTTTT	CASSLERGEKLFF
.	TRBV7-9	.	TRBJ1-4	TGTGCCAGCAGCGGCGGGGCACTTTTTAATGAAAAACTGTTTTTT	CASSGGALFNEKLFF
TRBD1	TRBV5-6	once	TRBJ2-2	TGTGCCAGCAGTGGGACAGGGGGTACCGGGGAGCTGTTTTTT	CASSGTGGTGELFF
TRBD2	TRBV2	.	TRBJ2-2	TGTGCCAGCAGCCTCCGGGAGGACGGGGAGCTGTTTTTT	CASSLREDGELFF
.	TRBV9	.	TRBJ2-6	TGTGCCAGCAGCAACGACAGGAGCTCTGGGGCCAACGTCCTGACTTTC	CASSNDRSSGANVLTF
.	TRBV7-2	.	TRBJ1-2	TGTGCCAGCAGCCGAGGACAGACGGACGGCTACACCTTC	CASSRGQTDGYTF